The 30 T cell receptor beta chains in this list originate from one sample, sequenced in a study of shared clonotypes between healthy human individuals. Selected positively for CCR7 and CD45RO-negative, naive CD8 cells excluded terminally differentiated effector memory CD45RA+ cells. Only in-frame clones appear in the TCRdb table, and some are missing; sequencing was by immunoSEQ multiplex PCR. The sample lists 600,000 or so clones; about 98% were seen once. What was sequenced was naive CD8+ T cells sorted from blood. These receptors all come from a man younger than 45 in good health.

The CDR3 DNA is TGTGCCAGCAGCCTAGAAGCAGGGGGGCCCAACACCGGGGAGCTGTTTTTT. Its translation: CASSLEAGGPNTGELFF. J is TRBJ2-2 and V is TRBV7-2; maybe TRBD1 (7 bases). The CDR3 covers 17 residues. V lost 5 bases and J 2 bases, leaving 18 bases between the germline ends. CDR1 and CDR2 (germline): SGHTA, FQGNSA.

In DNA, the CDR3 is TGCGCCAGCAGTCAGGGGGGCTTTCAGTACTTC. As protein: CASSQGGFQYF. The V call is TRBV23-1, the J call TRBJ2-4; D may match TRBD1 or TRBD2 (6 bases each). TRBV23-1 falls under the ORF class, with uncertain function. V dropped 3 bases and J dropped 11 bases, with 8 bases sitting between them. The CDR3 consists of 11 residues.

The V call is TRBV9, the J call TRBJ2-1, with D possibly matching TRBD2 (6 bases). V was shortened by 1 base and J by 2 bases, with 13 bases between the two germline ends. Germline values: CDR1 SGDLS, CDR2 YYNGEE. This CDR3 has 16 amino acids. The DNA of the CDR3 is TGTGCCAGCAGCGTATCGCGCGGGGTCCCCTACAATGAGCAGTTCTTC. As protein: CASSVSRGVPYNEQFF.

The chain employs TRBV7-8 and TRBJ1-4; TRBD1 is a possible D gene (5 bases). This CDR3 comprises 15 residues. Germline V gene sequence: CDR1 SGHVS, CDR2 FQNEAQ. V was cut by 3 bases and J by 4 bases, with 12 bases left in between. The CDR3, as DNA: TGTGCCAGCAGCTTTCGGGGCAGCAGTAATGAAAAACTGTTTTTT. Protein sequence: CASSFRGSSNEKLFF. The full variable domain, rest sourced from reference TRBV7-8 and TRBJ1-4, is GAGVSQSPRYKVAKRGQDVALRCDPISGHVSLFWYQQALGQGPEFLTYFQNEAQLDKSGLPSDRFFAERPEGSVSTLKIQRTQQEDSAVYLCASSFRGSSNEKLFFGSGTQLSVL.

V is TRBV10-3 and J is TRBJ2-1, with 8 bases lining up with TRBD2. Germline CDR1 ENHRY, CDR2 SYGVKD. The CDR3 sequence is 14 residues long. V was clipped by 0 bases and J by 8 bases; unmatched bases: 3. This CDR3 reads CAISESSAGDEQFF. As DNA, the CDR3 is TGTGCCATCAGTGAGTCCTCAGCGGGAGATGAGCAGTTCTTC.

The chain uses TRBV5-4 and TRBJ2-5, with unresolved D. V lost 7 bases and J 5 bases, leaving 15 bases between the germline ends. Germline values: CDR1 SGHNT, CDR2 YYREEE (reference sequence). This CDR3 is 13 amino acids long. CDR3 sequence: CASSEWGHETQYF. CDR3 bases: TGTGCCAGCTCGGAGTGGGGTCACGAGACCCAGTACTTC.

The rearrangement joins TRBV14 to TRBJ2-7, with D unresolved. The CDR3 contains 15 residues. Germline CDR1 is SGHDN and CDR2 is FVKESK. Between the trimmed V and J ends, which lost 0 bases and 5 bases, there was a span of 14 bases. CDR3 in DNA: TGTGCCAGCAGCCAAGATCCGTTTGGTTTCGACGAGCAGTACTTC. This encodes CASSQDPFGFDEQYF. Supplemented by reference TRBV14 and TRBJ2-7, the full variable domain reads EAGVTQFPSHSVIEKGQTVTLRCDPISGHDNLYWYRRVMGKEIKFLLHFVKESKQDESGMPNNRFLAERTGGTYSTLKVQPAELEDSGVYFCASSQDPFGFDEQYFGPGTRLTVT.

This sequence joins TRBV27 and TRBJ2-7; 8 bases match TRBD1. J lost 3 bases, V lost 8 bases, and 12 bases had no gene match. The CDR3 contains 15 residues. CDR1 and CDR2 from the germline V gene are MNHEY and SMNVEV (reference sequence). Here the CDR3 reads CASQFIGQGFYEQYF. CDR3 bases: TGTGCCAGCCAGTTTATAGGACAGGGTTTCTACGAGCAGTACTTC.

The chain has TRBV5-1 and TRBJ2-7; D is possibly TRBD1 (7 bases). The CDR3 is made up of 16 amino acids. Germline lookup yields CDR1 SGHRS and CDR2 YFSETQ. V was clipped by 1 base and J by 0 bases, with 14 bases between them. CDR3 sequence (DNA): TGCGCCAGCAGCTTGACCGCTCAGGGGGGCTCCTACGAGCAGTACTTC. It codes for CASSLTAQGGSYEQYF.

V and J are TRBV5-1 and TRBJ2-1; 8 nucleotides match TRBD2. Trimming took 1 base from V and 5 from J; bases not matched to a gene: 5. The CDR3 extends over 15 amino acids. Germline V gene data show CDR1 as SGHRS and CDR2 as YFSETQ. CDR3: CASSLTSGDDNEQFF. For the CDR3, the DNA is TGCGCCAGCAGCTTGACTAGCGGAGACGACAATGAGCAGTTCTTC.

This chain links TRBV10-1 with TRBJ2-7; D is ambiguous. Per germline, CDR1 WNHNN and CDR2 SYGVQD (reference sequence). V was pared by 4 bases and J by 2 bases, with 6 bases between. The CDR3 covers 12 residues. CDR3 amino acids: CASSAGAYEQYF. The CDR3 bases are TGCGCCAGCAGTGCAGGAGCCTACGAGCAGTACTTC.

V gene TRBV27 combines with J gene TRBJ1-1; D is unresolved. Germline V gives CDR1 MNHEY, CDR2 SMNVEV (reference sequence). This CDR3 contains 14 residues. Trimming stripped 5 bases from V and 4 bases from J, with 14 bases between. The CDR3 region has the DNA TGTGCCAGCAGTCAATGGGGTGAGGCCACTGAAGCTTTCTTT. Translating gives CASSQWGEATEAFF.

This clone was seen only once. The CDR3 DNA reads as TGCAGCGTTGAAGATGGTGGACAGACTGGAAACACCATATATTTT. Encoded protein: CSVEDGGQTGNTIYF. The chain combines TRBV29-1 with TRBJ1-3; perhaps TRBD1 as D (6 bases). The germline gives CDR1 SQVTM, CDR2 ANQGSEA. The CDR3 loop spans 15 amino acids. V was pared by 0 bases and J by 2 bases, with 11 bases between.

The chain carries TRBV27 and TRBJ2-3; 9 positions match TRBD2. Germline CDR1 is MNHEY and CDR2 is SMNVEV (reference sequence). The V gene end was trimmed by 7 bases and the J gene end by 3 bases; junction bases not matched to a gene: 8. The CDR3 contains 15 residues. CDR3 DNA sequence: TGTGCCAGCAAAAGATATAGCGGGAGTACAGATACGCAGTATTTT. It codes for CASKRYSGSTDTQYF.

The chain uses TRBV27 and TRBJ1-5; D not certain. The CDR3 length is 13 residues. Trimming left V 3 bases short and J 11 bases short, with 14 bases between. Germline V lookup: CDR1 MNHEY, CDR2 SMNVEV (reference sequence). The CDR3 is CASSFAGSRTQHF. DNA of the CDR3: TGTGCCAGCAGTTTCGCGGGGAGTAGGACCCAGCATTTT.

The chain recombines TRBV5-1 with TRBJ1-1; possible D gene TRBD1, 6 bases. The CDR3 is 15 residues long. V was cut by 1 base and J by 4 bases, with 14 bases left in between. The germline V gene encodes CDR1 SGHRS and CDR2 YFSETQ. The CDR3 sequence is CASSLFAGESTEAFF. CDR3 coding DNA: TGCGCCAGCAGCTTGTTTGCAGGGGAAAGCACTGAAGCTTTCTTT.

The rearrangement links TRBV10-2 to TRBJ2-1; tentatively, D is TRBD2 (6 bases). Germline lookup yields CDR1 WSHSY and CDR2 SAAADI. The CDR3 contains 14 residues. Between the trimmed V and J ends, which lost 8 bases and 7 bases, there was a span of 18 bases. CDR3 residues: CASGGPAYLNEQFF. The DNA of the CDR3 is TGCGCCAGCGGAGGGCCGGCATACCTAAATGAGCAGTTCTTC.

V and J are TRBV27 and TRBJ1-4; D remains ambiguous. The CDR3 length is 14 residues. Germline CDR1 reads MNHEY; CDR2 reads SMNVEV (reference sequence). Trimming cost V 5 bases and J 2 bases, with 9 bases left between them. CDR3 amino acids: CASSLHGTNEKLFF. CDR3 nucleotide sequence: TGTGCCAGCAGTCTACACGGTACTAATGAAAAACTGTTTTTT. Drawing the rest from reference TRBV27 and TRBJ1-4, the complete variable domain is EAQVTQNPRYLITVTGKKLTVTCSQNMNHEYMSWYRQDPGLGLRQIYYSMNVEVTDKGDVPEGYKVSRKEKRNFPLILESPSPNQTSLYFCASSLHGTNEKLFFGSGTQLSVL.

The chain has TRBV11-2 and TRBJ2-3, with D perhaps given as TRBD1 or TRBD2 (5 bases each). The germline CDR1 and CDR2 sequences are SGHAT and FQNNGV. The CDR3 has 17 amino acids. V lost 5 bases and J lost 4, with 22 bases in between. CDR3 loop: CASSTGVVGLFPDTQYF. The CDR3 nucleotides read TGTGCCAGCAGCACAGGCGTTGTAGGACTGTTCCCAGATACGCAGTATTTT.

The chain couples TRBV11-2 to TRBJ2-3; D remains unclear. The germline CDR1 and CDR2 sequences are SGHAT and FQNNGV. The CDR3 consists of 15 residues. With 5 bases removed from V and 0 bases from J, the gap between germline ends came to 12 bases. The DNA of the CDR3 is TGTGCCAGCAGCCCACGATACCCTAGCACAGATACGCAGTATTTT. Translating gives CASSPRYPSTDTQYF.

Concerning this clone itself: This sample includes further DNA sequences coding for the same CDR3. The chain has TRBV9 and TRBJ1-1; possible D gene TRBD1, 6 bases. V lost 2 bases, J lost 5 bases, and 10 bases lay in between. Germline CDR1 SGDLS, CDR2 YYNGEE. There are 13 residues in the CDR3. CDR3 DNA sequence: TGTGCCAGCAGCGTTGGGGGCGCAACTGAAGCTTTCTTT. Its protein is CASSVGGATEAFF.

The J gene is TRBJ1-1, the V gene TRBV5-4; a weak D match, TRBD1 (5 bases). V lost 2 bases to trimming and J lost 3 bases, with 14 bases between them. The CDR3 has 15 residues. Germline assignment: CDR1 SGHNT and CDR2 YYREEE (reference sequence). The CDR3 bases are TGTGCCAGCAGCTTCACACCCGCGGGGGACACTGAAGCTTTCTTT. This translates into CASSFTPAGDTEAFF.

The chain uses TRBV29-1 and TRBJ2-3; 8 bases are a match to TRBD1. The CDR3 has 14 amino acids. Trimming removed 4 bases from V and 0 bases from J; junction bases left unmatched: 3. Per germline, CDR1 SQVTM and CDR2 ANQGSEA. CDR3 sequence reads: CSVGQGPSTDTQYF. The CDR3 DNA sequence: TGCAGCGTTGGACAGGGGCCTAGCACAGATACGCAGTATTTT.

The rearrangement links TRBV10-3 to TRBJ2-7, with D perhaps matching TRBD1 or TRBD2 (5 bases each). With 0 bases removed from V and 4 bases from J, the gap between germline ends came to 10 bases. Germline V gives CDR1 ENHRY, CDR2 SYGVKD. This CDR3 contains 14 residues. This CDR3 is CAISESGTAYEQYF. The CDR3 bases are TGTGCCATCAGTGAGTCGGGGACGGCGTACGAGCAGTACTTC.

The V gene is TRBV6-6, the J gene TRBJ2-7; the D is unclear. Deletions cut 2 bases from V and 1 base from J, with 6 bases between. The V gene's germline CDR1 is MNHNY and CDR2 SVGAGI (reference sequence). This CDR3 contains 13 residues. The CDR3 sequence: CASSYEASYEQYF. CDR3 in DNA: TGTGCCAGCAGTTACGAGGCGTCCTACGAGCAGTACTTC.

The chain employs TRBV7-8 and TRBJ2-1, with TRBD2 identical over 8 bases. Germline CDR1 reads SGHVS; CDR2 reads FQNEAQ. V gave up 4 bases and J gave up 6 bases; unmatched junction bases: 8. This CDR3 comprises 15 residues. CDR3 coding DNA: TGTGCCAGCAGCTCATCGGGACTAGTTGGCAATGAGCAGTTCTTC. This sequence encodes CASSSSGLVGNEQFF.

The rearrangement joins TRBV11-3 to TRBJ2-5; the match to TRBD2 covers 7 bases. This CDR3 region has 14 residues. Germline-derived CDR1 and CDR2 are SGHNT and YENEEA. V trimming: 5 bases; J trimming: 2 bases; junction bases outside the gene matches: 5. CDR3 protein: CASSPGGIQETQYF. CDR3 sequence (DNA): TGTGCCAGCAGCCCGGGGGGAATACAAGAGACCCAGTACTTC.

The chain couples TRBV6-6 to TRBJ1-5; D unresolved. V was clipped by 2 bases and J by 2 bases, with 7 bases between them. CDR3 length equals 14 residues. From germline, CDR1 is MNHNY and CDR2 SVGAGI (reference sequence). As DNA, the CDR3 is TGTGCCAGCAGTTACAGAGGCGGCAATCAGCCCCAGCATTTT. Translated, it gives CASSYRGGNQPQHF.

V is TRBV6-5 and J is TRBJ1-5; no definite D call. The CDR3 covers 14 residues. The germline gives CDR1 MNHEY, CDR2 SVGAGI. Trimming shortened V by 0 bases and J by 3 bases, and 6 bases separated the two germline ends. This chain's CDR3 is CASSYSGANQPQHF. The CDR3 nucleotides are TGTGCCAGCAGTTACTCAGGAGCCAATCAGCCCCAGCATTTT.

As concerns this clone: One end of the junction fails to match germline, which may point to a read error. The CDR3 loop reads CASSLVADTQYF. CDR3 nucleotide sequence: TGTGCTAGCAGCTTAGTAGCAGATACGCAGTATTTT. The chain combines TRBV7-7 with TRBJ2-3; D is unresolved. CDR3 length equals 12 residues. CDR1 SSHAT and CDR2 FNYEAQ come from the germline V gene (reference sequence).